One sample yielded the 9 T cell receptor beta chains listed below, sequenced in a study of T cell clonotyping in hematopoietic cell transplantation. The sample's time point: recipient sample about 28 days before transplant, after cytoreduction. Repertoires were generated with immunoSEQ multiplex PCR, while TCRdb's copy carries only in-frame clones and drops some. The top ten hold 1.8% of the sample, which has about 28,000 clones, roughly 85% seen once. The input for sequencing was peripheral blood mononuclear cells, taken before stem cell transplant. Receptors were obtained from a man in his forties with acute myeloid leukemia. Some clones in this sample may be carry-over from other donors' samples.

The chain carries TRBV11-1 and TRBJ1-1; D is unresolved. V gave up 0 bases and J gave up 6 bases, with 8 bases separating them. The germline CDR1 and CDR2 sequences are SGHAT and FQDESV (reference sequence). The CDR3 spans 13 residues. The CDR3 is CASSLALDSEAFF. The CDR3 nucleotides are TGTGCCAGCAGCTTAGCGTTGGATTCTGAAGCTTTCTTT.

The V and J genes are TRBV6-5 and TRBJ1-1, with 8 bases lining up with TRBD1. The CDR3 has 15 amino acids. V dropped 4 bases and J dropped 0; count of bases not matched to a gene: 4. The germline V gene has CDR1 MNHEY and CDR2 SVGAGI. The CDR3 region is CASSWVTGVNTEAFF. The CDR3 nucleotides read TGTGCCAGCAGTTGGGTGACAGGGGTGAACACTGAAGCTTTCTTT.

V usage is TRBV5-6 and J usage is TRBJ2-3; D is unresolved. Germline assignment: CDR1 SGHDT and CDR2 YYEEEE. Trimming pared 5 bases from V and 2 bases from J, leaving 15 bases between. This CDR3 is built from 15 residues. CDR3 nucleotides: TGTGCCAGCAGTTTCCCCCCTACCTACACAGATACGCAGTATTTT. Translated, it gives CASSFPPTYTDTQYF.

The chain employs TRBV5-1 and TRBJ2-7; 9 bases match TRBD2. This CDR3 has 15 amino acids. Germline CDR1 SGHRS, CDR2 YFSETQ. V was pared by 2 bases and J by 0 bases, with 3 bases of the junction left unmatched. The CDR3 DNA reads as TGCGCCAGCAGCTTCTTAGCGGGGGTCTCCTACGAGCAGTACTTC. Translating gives CASSFLAGVSYEQYF.

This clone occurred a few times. The CDR3 DNA follows: TGTGCCAGCACCCCGGGGGGCCCCTATGGCTACACCTTC. The encoded protein is CASTPGGPYGYTF. The chain has TRBV7-2 and TRBJ1-2; tentatively, D is TRBD1 (6 bases). The CDR3 is 13 amino acids. Deletions cut 7 bases from V and 4 bases from J, with 13 bases between. Germline lookup yields CDR1 SGHTA and CDR2 FQGNSA. Variable domain in full (rest from reference TRBV7-2 and TRBJ1-2): GAGVSQSPSNKVTEKGKDVELRCDPISGHTALYWYRQSLGQGLEFLIYFQGNSAPDKSGLPSDRFSAERTGGSVSTLTIQRTQQEDSAVYLCASTPGGPYGYTFGSGTRLTVV.

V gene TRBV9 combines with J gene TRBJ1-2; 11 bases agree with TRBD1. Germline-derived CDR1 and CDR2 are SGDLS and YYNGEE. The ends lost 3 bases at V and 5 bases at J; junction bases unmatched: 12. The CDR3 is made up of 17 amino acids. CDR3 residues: CASSAGVGQGAYYGYTF. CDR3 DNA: TGTGCCAGCAGCGCTGGGGTCGGACAGGGGGCATATTATGGCTACACCTTC.

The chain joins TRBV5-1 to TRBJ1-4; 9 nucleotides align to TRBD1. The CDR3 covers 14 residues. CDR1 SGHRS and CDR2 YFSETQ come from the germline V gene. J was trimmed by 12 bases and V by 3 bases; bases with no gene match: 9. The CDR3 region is CASSSEPGQGQLFF. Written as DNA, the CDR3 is TGCGCCAGCAGCTCGGAACCGGGACAGGGCCAACTGTTTTTT.

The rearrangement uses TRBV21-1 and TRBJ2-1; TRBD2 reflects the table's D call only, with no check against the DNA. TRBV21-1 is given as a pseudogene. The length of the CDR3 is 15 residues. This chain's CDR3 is CASCPVLAGEAEQFF. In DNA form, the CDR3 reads TGTGCCAGCTGTCCGGTACTAGCGGGAGAGGCTGAGCAGTTCTTC.

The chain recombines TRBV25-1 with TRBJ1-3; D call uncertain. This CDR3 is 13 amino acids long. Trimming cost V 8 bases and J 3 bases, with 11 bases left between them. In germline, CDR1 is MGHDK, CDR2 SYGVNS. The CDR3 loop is CASEGLHGNTIYF. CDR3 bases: TGTGCCAGCGAAGGGTTGCATGGAAACACCATATATTTT.